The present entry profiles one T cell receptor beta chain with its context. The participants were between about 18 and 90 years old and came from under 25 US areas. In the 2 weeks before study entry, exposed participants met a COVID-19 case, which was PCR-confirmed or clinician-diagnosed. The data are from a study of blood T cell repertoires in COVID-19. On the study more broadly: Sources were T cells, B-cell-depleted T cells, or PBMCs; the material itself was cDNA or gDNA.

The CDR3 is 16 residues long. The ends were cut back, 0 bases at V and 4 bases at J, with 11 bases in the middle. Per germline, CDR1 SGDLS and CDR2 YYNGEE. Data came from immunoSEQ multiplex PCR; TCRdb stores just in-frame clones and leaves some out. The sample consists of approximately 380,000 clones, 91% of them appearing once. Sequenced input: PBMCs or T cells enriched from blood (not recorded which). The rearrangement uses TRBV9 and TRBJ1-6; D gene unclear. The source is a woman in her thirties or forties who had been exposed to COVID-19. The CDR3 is CASSVGRPGYNSPLHF. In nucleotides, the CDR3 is TGTGCCAGCAGCGTAGGGCGGCCTGGGTATAATTCACCCCTCCACTTT.